This TCR beta chain was sequenced during a study of vaccination effects on CD4 cells after COVID-19 (dated by TCRdb to between 2021 and 2022). Some background on the complete study: In the ViraFEST assay, PBMC were stimulated with viral peptide pools, and antigen-specific CD4+ T cell clonotypes were then identified by expansion using TCR sequencing. Each well held 2 million to 2.5 million PBMC cultured in IMDM containing approximately 5% human AB serum, roughly 10 IU/ml IL-2 and gentamicin, along with roughly 10 ug/ml peptides. Participants received two doses of either the BNT162b2 or the mRNA-1273 mRNA SARS-CoV-2 vaccine. The Oncomine TCR Beta short-read assay on an Illumina iSeq 100 was used to sequence cultures from other donors in the study. SARS-CoV-2 spike-specific CD4+ TCR repertoires from before and after mRNA vaccination were compared in COVID-19 convalescent patients and in infection-naive vaccine recipients. A total of over nine COVID-19 convalescent patients and a handful of SARS-CoV-2-naive healthy vaccine recipients were included in the full study. Overall study outcomes, separate from this receptor: Limitations of the study were the small number of convalescent patients and the absence of early post-infection timepoints. In healthy vaccine recipients, vaccine-induced clones were almost all SARS-CoV-2 mono-reactive, with only 1 of 255 being cross-reactive with common cold coronaviruses. Clones induced by infection and clones induced by vaccination both contracted markedly at late timepoints after vaccination, which fits with T cell responses waning over time.

Library generation was performed with the immunoSEQ multiplex PCR assay. DNA from the CD4+ T cells that had been cultured and isolated underwent TCR beta CDR3 sequencing. On the study's bioinformatics: Non-productive TCR sequences were removed and reads were trimmed to the CDR3 region, keeping CDR3s of at least 7 amino acids. The MANAFEST web app was used to pick out antigen-specific clonotypes by comparing their expansion in peptide wells with that in reference cultures. To be called positive, a clone needed expansion at FDR<0.05 compared with the reference and with all other wells, an odds ratio greater than 5, and a frequency greater than 0.1% in two replicate wells. A clonotype was defined as cross-reactive if the clonotype was significantly expanded both in SARS-CoV-2 spike wells and in at least one common cold coronavirus spike condition. CDR3 similarity was assessed by Levenshtein distance using the stringdist R package, and unrooted trees were constructed with ape in R 3.6.1. The immuneACCESS repertoire file appears here via TCRdb, limited to in-frame rearrangements. These files lack a portion of the clones; in checked studies, under half of the deficit traces to unresolved V genes, and the cause of the others is not known. V and J calls and clone size follow that table, whereas D and trimming were derived from the DNA. The sample records 37,000 or so clones, approximately 75% of which are singletons. The ten largest clones capture less than 3.5% of the sample.

Concerning this clone: Its antigen is unknown. Base qualities are missing; no much larger clone stands one base away.

After around ten days of culture, CD4+ T cells were isolated with the EasySep CD4+ T cell isolation kit. Negative nucleocapsid antibody results before and after vaccination confirmed that the healthy vaccine recipients had no prior SARS-CoV-2 infection. Half of the culture medium was replaced with fresh IL-2-containing medium on days 3 and 7. Unless noted otherwise, every peptide stimulation condition was grown in triplicate wells. Using Ficoll-Paque Plus gradient centrifugation, PBMC were separated from whole blood and then either used fresh or cryopreserved at -140C. The QIAamp micro DNA kit was used to extract genomic DNA from the cultured CD4+ T cells. CDR1 is given as LGHNA and CDR2 as YNFKEQ, both from the germline V gene. V gives up 0 bases and J gives up 3 bases, and the segment between their germline ends measures 10 bases. The CDR3 runs 15 amino acids, cysteine and phenylalanine included. Only the CDR3 portion is preserved as DNA: 45 bases, with reading frame beginning at the first base.

In this chain, TRBV4-2 is recombined with TRBJ2-3; TRBD2 is a weak D gene call, 5 bases matching. This sequence was found in a human donor who received a COVID-19 vaccine. Sample: CD4+ T cells from PBMCs cultured without peptide, taken before COVID-19 vaccination. The CDR3: CASSQDRTRTDTQYF. The DNA is TGTGCCAGCAGCCAAGATAGGACTCGAACAGATACGCAGTATTTT.